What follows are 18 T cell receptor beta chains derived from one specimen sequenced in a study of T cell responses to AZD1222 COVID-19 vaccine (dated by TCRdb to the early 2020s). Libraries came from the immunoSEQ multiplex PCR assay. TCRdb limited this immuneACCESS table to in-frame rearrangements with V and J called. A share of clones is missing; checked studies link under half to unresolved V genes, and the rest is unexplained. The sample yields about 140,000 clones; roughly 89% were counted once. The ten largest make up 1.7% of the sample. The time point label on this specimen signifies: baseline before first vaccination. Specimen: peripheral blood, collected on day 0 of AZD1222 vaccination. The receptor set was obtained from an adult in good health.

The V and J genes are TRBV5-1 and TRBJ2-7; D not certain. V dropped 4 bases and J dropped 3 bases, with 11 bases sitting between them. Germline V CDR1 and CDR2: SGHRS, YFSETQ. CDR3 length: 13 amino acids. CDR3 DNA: TGCGCCAGCAGCAACCGACCTGGCTACGAGCAGTACTTC. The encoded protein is CASSNRPGYEQYF.

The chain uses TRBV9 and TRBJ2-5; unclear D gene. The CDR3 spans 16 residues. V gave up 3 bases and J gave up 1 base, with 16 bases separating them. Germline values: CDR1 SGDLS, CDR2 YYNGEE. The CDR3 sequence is CASSAPPPPRQETQYF. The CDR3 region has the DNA TGTGCCAGCAGCGCCCCCCCACCCCCTCGCCAAGAGACCCAGTACTTC.

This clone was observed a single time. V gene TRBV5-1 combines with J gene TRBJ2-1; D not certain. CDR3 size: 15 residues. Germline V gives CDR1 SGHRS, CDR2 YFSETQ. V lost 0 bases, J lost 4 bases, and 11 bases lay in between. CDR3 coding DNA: TGCGCCAGCAGCTTGGAAGGGATGGGGTACAATGAGCAGTTCTTC. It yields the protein CASSLEGMGYNEQFF.

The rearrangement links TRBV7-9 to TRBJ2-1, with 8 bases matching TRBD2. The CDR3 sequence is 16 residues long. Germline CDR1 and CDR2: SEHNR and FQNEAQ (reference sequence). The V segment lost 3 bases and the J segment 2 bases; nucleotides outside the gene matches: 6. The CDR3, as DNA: TGTGCCAGCAGCTTTTCGGGAGCGGGGGCCTACAATGAGCAGTTCTTC. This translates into CASSFSGAGAYNEQFF.

The CDR3 DNA follows: TGTGCCAGCTCCTTTGCCGGCGGGCGGTTCAATAGCAATCAGCCCCAGCATTTT. This translates into CASSFAGGRFNSNQPQHF. The V and J genes are TRBV7-8 and TRBJ1-5; D uncertain. The germline V gene encodes CDR1 SGHVS and CDR2 FQNEAQ. Trimming shortened V by 8 bases and J by 0 bases, and 23 bases separated the two germline ends. The CDR3 contains 18 residues. The full variable domain, with the rest looked up from reference TRBV7-8 and TRBJ1-5, is GAGVSQSPRYKVAKRGQDVALRCDPISGHVSLFWYQQALGQGPEFLTYFQNEAQLDKSGLPSDRFFAERPEGSVSTLKIQRTQQEDSAVYLCASSFAGGRFNSNQPQHFGDGTRLSIL.

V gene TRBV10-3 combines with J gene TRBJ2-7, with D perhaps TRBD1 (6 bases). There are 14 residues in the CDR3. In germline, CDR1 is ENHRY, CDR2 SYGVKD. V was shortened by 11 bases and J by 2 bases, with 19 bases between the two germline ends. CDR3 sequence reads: CAAAPTGLTYEQYF. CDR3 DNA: TGTGCCGCCGCACCGACAGGACTTACCTACGAGCAGTACTTC.

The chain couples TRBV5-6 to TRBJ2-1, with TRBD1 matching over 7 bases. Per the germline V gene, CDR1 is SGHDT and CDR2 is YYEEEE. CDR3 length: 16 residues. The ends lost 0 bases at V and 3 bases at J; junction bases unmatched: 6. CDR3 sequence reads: CASSLEGAGYYNEQFF. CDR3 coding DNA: TGTGCCAGCAGCTTGGAGGGGGCGGGCTACTACAATGAGCAGTTCTTC.

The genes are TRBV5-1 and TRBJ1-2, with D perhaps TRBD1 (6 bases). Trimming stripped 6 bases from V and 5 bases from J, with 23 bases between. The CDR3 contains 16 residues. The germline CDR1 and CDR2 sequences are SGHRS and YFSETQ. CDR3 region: CASTLGDGTLVYGYTF. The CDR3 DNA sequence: TGCGCCAGCACCCTAGGGGACGGGACATTAGTATATGGCTACACCTTC.

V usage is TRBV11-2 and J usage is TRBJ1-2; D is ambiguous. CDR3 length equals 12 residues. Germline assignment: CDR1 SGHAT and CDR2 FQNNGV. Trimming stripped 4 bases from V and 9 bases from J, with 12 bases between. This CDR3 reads CASSSPRASYTF. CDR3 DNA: TGTGCCAGCAGCTCCCCGAGGGCTAGCTACACCTTC.

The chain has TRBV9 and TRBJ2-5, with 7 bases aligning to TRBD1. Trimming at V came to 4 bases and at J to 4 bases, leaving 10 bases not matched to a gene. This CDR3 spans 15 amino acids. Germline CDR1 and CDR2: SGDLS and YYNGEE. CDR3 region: CASSPGQTFGETQYF. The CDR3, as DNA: TGTGCCAGCAGCCCGGGACAGACCTTCGGAGAGACCCAGTACTTC. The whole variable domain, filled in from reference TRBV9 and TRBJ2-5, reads DSGVTQTPKHLITATGQRVTLRCSPRSGDLSVYWYQQSLDQGLQFLIQYYNGEERAKGNILERFSAQQFPDLHSELNLSSLELGDSALYFCASSPGQTFGETQYFGPGTRLLVL.

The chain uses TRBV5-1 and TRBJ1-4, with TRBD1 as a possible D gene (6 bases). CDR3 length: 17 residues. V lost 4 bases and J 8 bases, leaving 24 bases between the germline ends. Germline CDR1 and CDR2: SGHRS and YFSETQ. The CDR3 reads CASSPPIGGGLGEKLFF. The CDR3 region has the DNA TGCGCCAGCAGCCCCCCCATTGGGGGGGGGCTAGGAGAAAAACTGTTTTTT.

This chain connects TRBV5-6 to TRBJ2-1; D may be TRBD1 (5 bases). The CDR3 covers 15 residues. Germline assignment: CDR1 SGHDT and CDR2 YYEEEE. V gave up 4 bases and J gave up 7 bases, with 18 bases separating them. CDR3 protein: CASSQGKGLINEQFF. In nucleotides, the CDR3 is TGTGCCAGCAGCCAGGGAAAAGGATTGATTAATGAGCAGTTCTTC.

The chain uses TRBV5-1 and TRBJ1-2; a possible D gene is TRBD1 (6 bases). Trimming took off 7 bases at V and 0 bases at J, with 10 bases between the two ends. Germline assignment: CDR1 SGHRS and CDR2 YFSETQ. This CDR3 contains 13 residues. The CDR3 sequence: CASSGTSNYGYTF. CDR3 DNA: TGCGCCAGCTCCGGGACATCTAACTATGGCTACACCTTC. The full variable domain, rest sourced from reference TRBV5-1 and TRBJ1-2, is KAGVTQTPRYLIKTRGQQVTLSCSPISGHRSVSWYQQTPGQGLQFLFEYFSETQRNKGNFPGRFSGRQFSNSRSEMNVSTLELGDSALYLCASSGTSNYGYTFGSGTRLTVV.

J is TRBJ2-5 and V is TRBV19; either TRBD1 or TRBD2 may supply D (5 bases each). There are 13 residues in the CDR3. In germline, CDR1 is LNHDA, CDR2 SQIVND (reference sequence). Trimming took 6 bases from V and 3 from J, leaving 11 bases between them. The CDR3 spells CASSRDHEETQYF. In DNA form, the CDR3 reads TGTGCCAGTAGCAGGGACCATGAAGAGACCCAGTACTTC.

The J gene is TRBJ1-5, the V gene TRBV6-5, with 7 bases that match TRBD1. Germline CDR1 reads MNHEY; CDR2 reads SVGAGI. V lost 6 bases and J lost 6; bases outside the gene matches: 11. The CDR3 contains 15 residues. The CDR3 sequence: CASSRDRRISQPQHF. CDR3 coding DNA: TGTGCCAGCAGCCGGGACAGAAGGATAAGTCAGCCCCAGCATTTT.

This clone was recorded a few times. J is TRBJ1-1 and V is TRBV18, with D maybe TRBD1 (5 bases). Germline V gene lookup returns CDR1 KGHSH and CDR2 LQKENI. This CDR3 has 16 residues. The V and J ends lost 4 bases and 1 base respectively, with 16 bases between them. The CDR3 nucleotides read TGTGCCAGCTCACGAGCTGGGGCGCGGGAGAACACTGAAGCTTTCTTT. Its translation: CASSRAGARENTEAFF.

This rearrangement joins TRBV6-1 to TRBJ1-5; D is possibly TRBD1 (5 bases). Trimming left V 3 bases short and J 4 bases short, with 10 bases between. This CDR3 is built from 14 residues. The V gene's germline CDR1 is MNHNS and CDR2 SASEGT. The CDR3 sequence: CASSDRVGNQPQHF. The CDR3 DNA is TGTGCCAGCAGTGACAGGGTTGGGAATCAGCCCCAGCATTTT.

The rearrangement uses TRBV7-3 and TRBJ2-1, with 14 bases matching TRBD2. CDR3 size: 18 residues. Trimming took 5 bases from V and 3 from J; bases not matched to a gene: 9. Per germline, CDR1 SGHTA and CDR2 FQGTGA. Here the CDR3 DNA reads TGTGCCAGCAGCCCCGAGACTAGCGGGAGGGCCCACTACAATGAGCAGTTCTTC. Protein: CASSPETSGRAHYNEQFF.